This T cell receptor beta chain stems from a study of technical replicates of blood from a handful of donors. Libraries were prepared by immunoSEQ multiplex PCR; TCRdb keeps only in-frame clonotypes and omits some of them. The sample consists of some 57,000 clones, roughly 89% of them appearing once. The sequence was collected from a human donor in good health. Some clones in this sample may be carry-over from other donors' samples. Sequencing was performed on PBMCs.

The CDR3 nucleotides read TGTGCCACCAGCACAAGGACTAGCGGGGGGGAAGAGACCCAGTACTTC. Translating it yields CATSTRTSGGEETQYF. The rearrangement links TRBV15 to TRBJ2-5; 15 bases align to TRBD2. This CDR3 has 16 amino acids. Germline values: CDR1 LNHNV, CDR2 YYDKDF (reference sequence). V trimming: 4 bases; J trimming: 3 bases; junction bases outside the gene matches: 3.